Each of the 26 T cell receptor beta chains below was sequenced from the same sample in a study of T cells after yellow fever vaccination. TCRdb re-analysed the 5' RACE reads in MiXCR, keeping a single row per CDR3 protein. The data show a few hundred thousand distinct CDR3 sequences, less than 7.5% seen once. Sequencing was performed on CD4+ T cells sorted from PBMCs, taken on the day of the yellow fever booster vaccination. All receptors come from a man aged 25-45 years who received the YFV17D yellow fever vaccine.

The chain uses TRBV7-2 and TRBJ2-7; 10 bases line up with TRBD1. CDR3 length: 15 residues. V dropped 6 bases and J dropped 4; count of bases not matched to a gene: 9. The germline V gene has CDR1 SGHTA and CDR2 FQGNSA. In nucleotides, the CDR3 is TGTGCCAGCAGGACTGACAGGGGGCGCGAGTACGAGCAGTACTTC. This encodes CASRTDRGREYEQYF.

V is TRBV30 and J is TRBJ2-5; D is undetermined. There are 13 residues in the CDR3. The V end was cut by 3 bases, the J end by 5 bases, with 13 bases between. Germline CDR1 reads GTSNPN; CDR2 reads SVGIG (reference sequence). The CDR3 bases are TGTGCCTGGAGCCTTAGGGCCGGGGAGACCCAGTACTTC. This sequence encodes CAWSLRAGETQYF.

CDR3 sequence: CSAITGTYEQYF. The CDR3 DNA is TGCAGTGCTATTACAGGTACCTACGAGCAGTACTTC. The rearrangement uses TRBV20-1 and TRBJ2-7; the D gene is possibly TRBD1 (5 bases). The V end lost 4 bases, the J end lost 2 bases, and 9 bases lay between the germline ends. Per germline, CDR1 DFQATT and CDR2 SNEGSKA (reference sequence). The CDR3 is 12 residues long.

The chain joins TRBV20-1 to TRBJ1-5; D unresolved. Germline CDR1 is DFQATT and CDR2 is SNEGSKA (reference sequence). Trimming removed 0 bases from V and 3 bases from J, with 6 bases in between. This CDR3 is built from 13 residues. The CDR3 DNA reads TGCAGTGCTAGAGACAGGTACAATCAGCCCCAGCATTTT. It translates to CSARDRYNQPQHF.

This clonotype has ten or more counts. Written as DNA, the CDR3 is TGTGCCAGCAGCGTAGAAGAGGGTTCGCGTGGGACAGATACGCAGTATTTT. Its translation: CASSVEEGSRGTDTQYF. This sequence joins TRBV9 and TRBJ2-3; D is perhaps TRBD2 (5 bases). Germline values: CDR1 SGDLS, CDR2 YYNGEE. Trimming pared 0 bases from V and 3 bases from J, leaving 17 bases between. The CDR3 is 17 residues long.

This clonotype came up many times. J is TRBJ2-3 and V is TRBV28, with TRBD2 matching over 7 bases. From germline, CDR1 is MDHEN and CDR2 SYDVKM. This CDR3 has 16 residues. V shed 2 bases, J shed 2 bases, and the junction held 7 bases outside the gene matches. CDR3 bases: TGTGCCAGCAGTTTAGTTCGGAGCGGGACCACAGATACGCAGTATTTT. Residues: CASSLVRSGTTDTQYF.

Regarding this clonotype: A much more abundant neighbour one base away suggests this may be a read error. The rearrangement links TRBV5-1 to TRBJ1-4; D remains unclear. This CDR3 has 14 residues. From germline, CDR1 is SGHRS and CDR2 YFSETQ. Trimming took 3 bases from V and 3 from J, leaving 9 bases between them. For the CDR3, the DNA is TGCGCCAGCAGCTCGCAGCCCTCTAATGAAAAACTGTTTTTT. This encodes CASSSQPSNEKLFF.

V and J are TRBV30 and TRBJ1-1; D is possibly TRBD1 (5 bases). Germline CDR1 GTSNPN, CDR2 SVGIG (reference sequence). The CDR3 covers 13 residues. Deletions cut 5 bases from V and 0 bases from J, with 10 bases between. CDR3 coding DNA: TGTGCCTGGGGGAGGGGCATGAACACTGAAGCTTTCTTT. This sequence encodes CAWGRGMNTEAFF.

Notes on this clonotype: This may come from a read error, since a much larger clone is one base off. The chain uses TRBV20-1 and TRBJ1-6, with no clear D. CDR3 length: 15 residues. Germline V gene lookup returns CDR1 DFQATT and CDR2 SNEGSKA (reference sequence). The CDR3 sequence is CGAKGVRSYNSPLHF. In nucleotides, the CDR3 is TGCGGTGCTAAGGGCGTTCGCTCCTATAATTCACCCCTCCACTTT.

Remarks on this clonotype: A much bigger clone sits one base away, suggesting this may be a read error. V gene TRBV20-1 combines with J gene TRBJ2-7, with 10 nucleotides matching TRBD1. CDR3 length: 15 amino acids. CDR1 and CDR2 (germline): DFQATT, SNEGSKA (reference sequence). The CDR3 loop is CSASFPGTGVSEEYF. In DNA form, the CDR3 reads TGCAGTGCTAGTTTCCCCGGGACAGGGGTTTCCGAGGAGTACTTC.

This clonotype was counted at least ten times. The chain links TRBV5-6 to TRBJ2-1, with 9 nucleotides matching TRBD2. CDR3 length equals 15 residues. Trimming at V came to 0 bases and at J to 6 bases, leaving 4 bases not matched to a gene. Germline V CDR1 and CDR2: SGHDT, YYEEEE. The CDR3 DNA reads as TGTGCCAGCAGCTTGGTTAGTAGCGGGAGCAATGAGCAGTTCTTC. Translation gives CASSLVSSGSNEQFF.

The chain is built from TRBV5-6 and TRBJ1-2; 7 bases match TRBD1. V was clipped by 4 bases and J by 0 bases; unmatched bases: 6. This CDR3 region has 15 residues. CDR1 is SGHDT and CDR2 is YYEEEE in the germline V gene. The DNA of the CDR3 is TGTGCCAGCAGCGAACAGGGGAAGTCTAACTATGGCTACACCTTC. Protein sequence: CASSEQGKSNYGYTF. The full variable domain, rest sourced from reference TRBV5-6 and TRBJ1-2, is DAGVTQSPTHLIKTRGQQVTLRCSPKSGHDTVSWYQQALGQGPQFIFQYYEEEERQRGNFPDRFSGHQFPNYSSELNVNALLLGDSALYLCASSEQGKSNYGYTFGSGTRLTVV.

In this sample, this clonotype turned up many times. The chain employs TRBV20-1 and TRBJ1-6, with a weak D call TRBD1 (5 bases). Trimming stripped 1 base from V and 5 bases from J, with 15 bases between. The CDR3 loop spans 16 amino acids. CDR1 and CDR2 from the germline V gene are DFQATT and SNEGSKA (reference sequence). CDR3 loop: CSARVGGEVNNSPLHF. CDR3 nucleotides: TGCAGTGCTAGAGTGGGGGGTGAGGTAAATAATTCACCCCTCCACTTT.

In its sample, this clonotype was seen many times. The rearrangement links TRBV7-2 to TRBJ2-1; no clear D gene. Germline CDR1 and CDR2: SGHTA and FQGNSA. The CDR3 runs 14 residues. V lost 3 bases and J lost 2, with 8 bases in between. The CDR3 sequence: CASSFDRTYNEQFF. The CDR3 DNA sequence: TGTGCCAGCAGCTTTGATAGAACCTACAATGAGCAGTTCTTC.

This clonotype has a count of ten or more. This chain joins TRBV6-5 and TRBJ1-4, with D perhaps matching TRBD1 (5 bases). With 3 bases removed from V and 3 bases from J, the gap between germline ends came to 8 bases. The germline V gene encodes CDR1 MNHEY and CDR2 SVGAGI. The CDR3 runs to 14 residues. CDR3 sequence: CASSYGTSNEKLFF. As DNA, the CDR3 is TGTGCCAGCAGTTATGGGACCTCTAATGAAAAACTGTTTTTT.

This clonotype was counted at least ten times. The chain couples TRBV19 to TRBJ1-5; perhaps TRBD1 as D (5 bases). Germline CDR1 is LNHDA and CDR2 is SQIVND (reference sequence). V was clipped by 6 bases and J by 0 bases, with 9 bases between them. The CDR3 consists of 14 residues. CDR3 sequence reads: CASRGGASNQPQHF. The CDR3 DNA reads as TGTGCCAGTAGGGGCGGGGCTAGCAATCAGCCCCAGCATTTT.

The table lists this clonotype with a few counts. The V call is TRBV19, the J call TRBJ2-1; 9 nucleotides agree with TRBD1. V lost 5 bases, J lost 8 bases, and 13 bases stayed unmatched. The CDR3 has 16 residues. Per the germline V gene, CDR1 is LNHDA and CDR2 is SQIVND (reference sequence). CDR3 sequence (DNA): TGTGCCAGTAGTGGCCCGCTTGGGACAGGGTTGTATGAGCAGTTCTTC. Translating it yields CASSGPLGTGLYEQFF.

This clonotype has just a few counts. CDR3 DNA sequence: TGTGCCAGCAGCCACCGACTAGCGGCAATTATCTACGAGCAGTACTTC. Amino acids: CASSHRLAAIIYEQYF. The V call is TRBV7-2, the J call TRBJ2-7; 9 bases match TRBD2. Germline-derived CDR1 and CDR2 are SGHTA and FQGNSA. V gave up 5 bases and J gave up 3 bases; unmatched junction bases: 11. The CDR3 is made up of 16 amino acids. Full variable domain (missing parts from reference TRBV7-2 and TRBJ2-7): GAGVSQSPSNKVTEKGKDVELRCDPISGHTALYWYRQSLGQGLEFLIYFQGNSAPDKSGLPSDRFSAERTGGSVSTLTIQRTQQEDSAVYLCASSHRLAAIIYEQYFGPGTRLTVT.

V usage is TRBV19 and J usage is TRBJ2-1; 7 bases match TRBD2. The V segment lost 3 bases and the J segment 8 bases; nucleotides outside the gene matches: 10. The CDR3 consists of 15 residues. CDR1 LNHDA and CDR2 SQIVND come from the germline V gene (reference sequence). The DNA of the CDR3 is TGTGCCAGTAGTATGGGAGGACTAGTAAGCGATGAGCAGTTCTTC. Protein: CASSMGGLVSDEQFF. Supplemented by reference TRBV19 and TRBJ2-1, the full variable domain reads DGGITQSPKYLFRKEGQNVTLSCEQNLNHDAMYWYRQDPGQGLRLIYYSQIVNDFQKGDIAEGYSVSREKKESFPLTVTSAQKNPTAFYLCASSMGGLVSDEQFFGPGTRLTVL.

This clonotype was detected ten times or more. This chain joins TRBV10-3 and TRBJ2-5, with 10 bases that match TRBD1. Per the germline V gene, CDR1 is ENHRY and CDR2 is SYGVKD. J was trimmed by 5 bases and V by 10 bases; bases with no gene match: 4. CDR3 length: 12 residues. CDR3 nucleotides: TGTGCCACCGGACAGGGGGAGGAGACCCAGTACTTC. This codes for CATGQGEETQYF.

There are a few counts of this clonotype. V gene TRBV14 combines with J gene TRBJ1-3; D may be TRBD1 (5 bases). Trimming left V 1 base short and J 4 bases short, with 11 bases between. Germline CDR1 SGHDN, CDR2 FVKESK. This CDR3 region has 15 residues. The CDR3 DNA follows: TGTGCCAGCAGCCAAGTGATGGGGCCCGGAAACACCATATATTTT. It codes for CASSQVMGPGNTIYF. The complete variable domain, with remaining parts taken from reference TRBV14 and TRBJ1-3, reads EAGVTQFPSHSVIEKGQTVTLRCDPISGHDNLYWYRRVMGKEIKFLLHFVKESKQDESGMPNNRFLAERTGGTYSTLKVQPAELEDSGVYFCASSQVMGPGNTIYFGEGSWLTVV.

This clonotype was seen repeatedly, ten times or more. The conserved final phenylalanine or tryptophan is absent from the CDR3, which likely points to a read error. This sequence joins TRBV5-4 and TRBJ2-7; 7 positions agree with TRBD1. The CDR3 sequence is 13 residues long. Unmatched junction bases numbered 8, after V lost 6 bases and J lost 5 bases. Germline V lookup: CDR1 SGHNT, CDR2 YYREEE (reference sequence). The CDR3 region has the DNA TGTGCCAGCAACAACGACAGGGCCAACGAGCAGTACTTA. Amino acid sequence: CASNNDRANEQYL.

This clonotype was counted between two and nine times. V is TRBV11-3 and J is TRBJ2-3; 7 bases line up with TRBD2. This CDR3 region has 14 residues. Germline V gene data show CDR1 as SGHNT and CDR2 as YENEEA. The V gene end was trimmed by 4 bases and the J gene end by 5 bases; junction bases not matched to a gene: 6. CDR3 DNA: TGTGCCAGCAGCTCAGGGCTAGCGGAAGATACGCAGTATTTT. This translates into CASSSGLAEDTQYF.

The CDR3 region is CASSQSTGGNTEAFF. The DNA for the CDR3 is TGCGCCAGCAGCCAGTCGACAGGGGGGAACACTGAAGCTTTCTTT. The rearrangement uses TRBV5-1 and TRBJ1-1, with 9 bases aligning to TRBD1. V lost 4 bases, J lost 1 base, and 5 bases stayed unmatched. Germline V lookup: CDR1 SGHRS, CDR2 YFSETQ. The CDR3 consists of 15 residues.

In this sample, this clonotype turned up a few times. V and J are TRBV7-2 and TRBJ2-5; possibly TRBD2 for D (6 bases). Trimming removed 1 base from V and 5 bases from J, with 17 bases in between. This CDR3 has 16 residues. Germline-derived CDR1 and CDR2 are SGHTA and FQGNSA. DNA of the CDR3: TGTGCCAGCAGCTTAGTTCCAGGGAGGCCGGGGGAGACCCAGTACTTC. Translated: CASSLVPGRPGETQYF.

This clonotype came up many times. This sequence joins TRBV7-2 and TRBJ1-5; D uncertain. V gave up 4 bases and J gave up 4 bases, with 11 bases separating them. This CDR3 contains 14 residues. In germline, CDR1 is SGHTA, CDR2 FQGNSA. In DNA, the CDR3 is TGTGCCAGCAGCTCAAGGGCCTTTAATCAGCCCCAGCATTTT. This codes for CASSSRAFNQPQHF.